This TCR beta chain was sequenced in a study of radiotherapy plus CTLA-4 blockade in lung cancer. Findings of the study overall: In blood, TCR clones derived from the tumor expanded after radiotherapy plus ipilimumab.

The protocol was immunoSEQ multiplex PCR, while the TCRdb copy is restricted to in-frame clones and leaves out a portion. The table lists more than 80,000 clones, 70% to 90% of them singletons, with roughly 2.5% in the top ten. Patients in the study, people with chemo-refractory metastatic non-small-cell lung cancer, received focal radiation plus ipilimumab CTLA-4 blockade. This CDR3 comprises 15 residues. Deletions cut 3 bases from V and 19 bases from J, with 25 bases between. Germline V gene lookup returns CDR1 LNHNV and CDR2 YYDKDF (reference sequence). This clone showed up just once. No antigen is known for it.

The chain uses TRBV15 and TRBJ1-6; tentatively, D is TRBD1 (5 bases). This clonotype was sampled from a human donor with non-small cell lung cancer that progressed on radiotherapy plus ipilimumab. Some clones in this sample may be carry-over from other donors' samples. Sequenced material: peripheral blood, taken from a patient treated with radiotherapy plus ipilimumab. CDR3 DNA: TGTGCCACCAGCAGGTCACTTACCGGCGACAGTAATTTTCACTTT. Translation gives CATSRSLTGDSNFHF.